This T cell receptor beta chain was observed in a study of blood T cell repertoires in COVID-19. Study-wide background: Donors in the United States, Italy and Spain gave samples during acute or convalescent COVID-19. The analysed material was cDNA or gDNA that came from T cells, B-cell-depleted T cells, or PBMCs.

In the authors' methods: The authors estimated nucleated cell counts from reference gene primer amplification. Assay used: immunoSEQ multiplex PCR; TCRdb lists only in-frame clones, some missing. From that table come the V and J calls and clone size; the DNA was used to work out D and trimming. This sample has about 74,000 clones, with 84% found just once. Trimming removed 3 bases from V and 2 bases from J; junction bases left unmatched: 4. The CDR3 has 13 amino acids. Germline assignment: CDR1 SQVTM and CDR2 ANQGSEA. The chain combines TRBV29-1 with TRBJ2-7, with 7 bases aligning to TRBD2. The TCR was taken from a man over 45 with active COVID-19. The specimen sequenced was peripheral blood. CDR3 coding DNA: TGCAGCGTTGAGGAGGGAGGGCCCTACGAGCAGTACTTC. Its translation is CSVEEGGPYEQYF.